This T cell receptor beta chain was obtained from a study of blood T cell repertoires in COVID-19. Study-wide context: COVID-19 samples collected from the United States, Italy and Spain covered acute and convalescent phases. Sample material is recorded as cDNA or gDNA derived from T cells, B-cell-depleted T cells, or PBMCs.

As originally analysed: For nucleated cells, counts were estimated from reference gene primer amplification. TCRdb keeps only in-frame clones here, not all; method: immunoSEQ multiplex PCR. That table furnishes V, J and clone size, whereas the DNA furnished D and trimming. The sample lists about 270,000 clones, roughly nine tenths occurring once. CDR3 size: 14 residues. The germline CDR1 and CDR2 sequences are MGHRA and YSYEKL. V was clipped by 11 bases and J by 2 bases, with 16 bases between them. The chain recombines TRBV4-1 with TRBJ2-1; tentative D call: TRBD2 (6 bases). The sample taken for sequencing was peripheral blood. The source of this sequence is a man aged 35 to 55 who had recovered from COVID-19. The DNA for the CDR3 is TGCGCCTGTACTAATAGCGGCACCTACAATGAGCAGTTCTTC. Amino acid sequence: CACTNSGTYNEQFF.